The 27 T cell receptor beta chains listed next were all sequenced from one sample in a study of cytomegalovirus exposure and HLA in healthy donors. With 60 Vbeta and 13 Jbeta primers, the PCR was carried out. Profiling relied on immunoSEQ multiplex PCR, and the TCRdb table lists in-frame clones only, not all of them. The sample consists of roughly 110,000 clones, about 70% of them appearing once. Sequencing was performed on PBMCs. Receptors were obtained from a man aged 25 to 45 in good health and CMV-seropositive.

J is TRBJ2-2 and V is TRBV2; 9 bases are shared with TRBD1. V lost 5 bases and J lost 2; bases outside the gene matches: 3. This CDR3 is built from 15 residues. CDR1 is SNHLY, CDR2 FYNNEI, per germline. CDR3 loop: CASSWDRVNTGELFF. The CDR3 bases are TGTGCCAGCAGTTGGGACAGGGTCAACACCGGGGAGCTGTTTTTT.

The J gene is TRBJ1-1, the V gene TRBV7-9; TRBD1 aligns across 7 bases. In germline, CDR1 is SEHNR, CDR2 FQNEAQ (reference sequence). J was trimmed by 9 bases and V by 2 bases; bases with no gene match: 12. The CDR3 covers 15 residues. The CDR3 here is CASSLPRLGRGKAFF. For the CDR3, the DNA is TGTGCCAGCAGCTTACCAAGACTGGGCAGGGGGAAAGCTTTCTTT. The full variable domain, completed using reference TRBV7-9 and TRBJ1-1, is DTGVSQNPRHKITKRGQNVTFRCDPISEHNRLYWYRQTLGQGPEFLTYFQNEAQLEKSRLLSDRFSAERPKGSFSTLEIQRTEQGDSAMYLCASSLPRLGRGKAFFGQGTRLTVV.

The CDR3: CASSIPGRWQFF. The CDR3 region has the DNA TGTGCCAGCAGCATTCCCGGGAGGTGGCAGTTCTTC. The chain links TRBV5-4 to TRBJ2-1; 7 bases agree with TRBD2. After removal of 4 bases from V and 12 bases from J, the junction contained 7 bases not matched to a gene. The CDR3 is 12 residues long. The germline V gene has CDR1 SGHNT and CDR2 YYREEE (reference sequence).

The chain joins TRBV6-6 to TRBJ2-5, with TRBD2 identical over 7 bases. CDR3 length: 16 amino acids. Germline trimming cut 0 bases from V and 2 bases from J; bases unmatched to any gene: 6. Germline lookup yields CDR1 MNHNY and CDR2 SVGAGI (reference sequence). In DNA, the CDR3 is TGTGCCAGCAGTTACTCCGGGGGGACGGCACAAGAGACCCAGTACTTC. Translating it yields CASSYSGGTAQETQYF.

The V gene is TRBV19, the J gene TRBJ1-2; 9 bases line up with TRBD1. Germline trimming cut 7 bases from V and 8 bases from J; bases unmatched to any gene: 11. The germline gives CDR1 LNHDA, CDR2 SQIVND (reference sequence). The CDR3 sequence is 14 residues long. In DNA form, the CDR3 reads TGTGCCAGTACTTCCGCCGGGACAGGGTTCGGCTACACCTTC. It translates to CASTSAGTGFGYTF.

V is TRBV2 and J is TRBJ1-6; D perhaps matches TRBD1 (5 bases). The CDR3 extends over 16 amino acids. Between the trimmed V and J ends, which lost 2 bases and 14 bases, there was a span of 22 bases. Germline CDR1 reads SNHLY; CDR2 reads FYNNEI. The CDR3 DNA reads TGTGCCAGCAGTGAACCATCTCGGGGGGGGAGTATCGCCCTCCACTTT. Protein sequence: CASSEPSRGGSIALHF.

This clone was seen once. An end of the junction does not agree with germline; a read error may underlie this. The CDR3 reads CASSLAVTGTGGYPF. DNA for the CDR3: TGTGCCAGCAGCTTGGCCGTCACAGGGACCGGTGGCTACCCCTTC. The chain uses TRBV5-6 and TRBJ1-2; D perhaps matches TRBD1 (6 bases). Germline CDR1 is SGHDT and CDR2 is YYEEEE. The CDR3 spans 15 residues.

The V gene is TRBV7-9, the J gene TRBJ2-3; TRBD2 matches at 8 bases. V lost 5 bases to trimming and J lost 12 bases; unmatched junction nucleotides: 10. CDR3 length: 13 amino acids. Germline loops: CDR1 SEHNR, CDR2 FQNEAQ (reference sequence). The DNA for the CDR3 is TGTGCCAGCAGCACTGGACTAGCCTCCATTCAGTATTTT. Its protein product is CASSTGLASIQYF. Variable domain in full (rest from reference TRBV7-9 and TRBJ2-3): DTGVSQNPRHKITKRGQNVTFRCDPISEHNRLYWYRQTLGQGPEFLTYFQNEAQLEKSRLLSDRFSAERPKGSFSTLEIQRTEQGDSAMYLCASSTGLASIQYFGPGTRLTVL.

This chain uses TRBV7-3 with TRBJ2-2; D possibly corresponds to TRBD1 (5 bases). The CDR3 contains 14 residues. CDR1 is SGHTA, CDR2 FQGTGA, per germline. With 6 bases removed from V and 2 bases from J, the gap between germline ends came to 10 bases. The DNA of the CDR3 is TGTGCCAGCAGAAATGACAGAAACACCGGGGAGCTGTTTTTT. Residues: CASRNDRNTGELFF.

The rearrangement joins TRBV29-1 to TRBJ2-3, with D possibly being TRBD2 (7 bases). CDR1 is SQVTM, CDR2 ANQGSEA, per germline. The CDR3 is made up of 15 amino acids. Trimming took 2 bases from V and 4 from J, leaving 16 bases between them. CDR3 loop: CSVEYRTAGSDTQYF. In DNA form, the CDR3 reads TGCAGCGTTGAATACCGGACAGCGGGGTCAGATACGCAGTATTTT.

The J gene is TRBJ2-1, the V gene TRBV11-2; D ambiguous. In germline, CDR1 is SGHAT, CDR2 FQNNGV. Trimming stripped 0 bases from V and 8 bases from J, with 11 bases between. This CDR3 spans 14 amino acids. The CDR3 DNA is TGTGCCAGCAGCTTAGATGGTAGTTTCGATGAGCAGTTCTTC. Protein sequence: CASSLDGSFDEQFF.

This clone was detected a few times. The gene calls are TRBV9 and TRBJ1-4; 8 bases align to TRBD1. CDR1 is SGDLS and CDR2 is YYNGEE in the germline V gene. This CDR3 comprises 14 residues. V trimming: 4 bases; J trimming: 7 bases; junction bases outside the gene matches: 6. The CDR3: CASSQDRVSEKLFF. CDR3 DNA sequence: TGTGCCAGCAGCCAGGACAGGGTTTCTGAAAAACTGTTTTTT.

The chain carries TRBV5-1 and TRBJ2-3; D remains ambiguous. The length of the CDR3 is 15 residues. Trimming removed 4 bases from V and 1 base from J, with 13 bases in between. Germline V CDR1 and CDR2: SGHRS, YFSETQ. The CDR3 region is CASSLSGTGTDTQYF. The CDR3 DNA is TGCGCCAGCAGCCTGTCCGGAACAGGCACAGATACGCAGTATTTT. The full variable domain, completed using reference TRBV5-1 and TRBJ2-3, is KAGVTQTPRYLIKTRGQQVTLSCSPISGHRSVSWYQQTPGQGLQFLFEYFSETQRNKGNFPGRFSGRQFSNSRSEMNVSTLELGDSALYLCASSLSGTGTDTQYFGPGTRLTVL.

This chain connects TRBV10-3 to TRBJ2-3, with D possibly matching TRBD2 (7 bases). CDR3 length equals 15 residues. Trimming took 3 bases from V and 5 from J, leaving 15 bases between them. Per the germline V gene, CDR1 is ENHRY and CDR2 is SYGVKD. DNA of the CDR3: TGTGCCATCAGTGAAGAGGGGGGGCCGGGAGATACGCAGTATTTT. This encodes CAISEEGGPGDTQYF.

This chain links TRBV7-3 with TRBJ1-1; perhaps TRBD1 as D (5 bases). Germline V lookup: CDR1 SGHTA, CDR2 FQGTGA. The CDR3 totals 13 residues. Trimming removed 5 bases from V and 4 bases from J, with 11 bases in between. Written as DNA, the CDR3 is TGTGCCAGCAGCGGGGGGGTGGGCACTGAAGCTTTCTTT. Translating gives CASSGGVGTEAFF.

Turning to this clone: One end of the junction is discordant with germline, which a read error may explain. The chain combines TRBV19 with TRBJ1-2; D not certain. This CDR3 contains 15 residues. Germline values: CDR1 LNHDA, CDR2 SQIVND (reference sequence). The CDR3 loop is CASSIGRPEKYGYPF. The CDR3 DNA is TGTGCCAGTAGTATAGGCAGGCCAGAGAAATATGGCTACCCCTTC.

The V and J genes are TRBV28 and TRBJ2-5, with 9 bases identical to TRBD2. The germline gives CDR1 MDHEN, CDR2 SYDVKM. The V and J ends lost 5 bases and 4 bases, in that order; junction bases with no gene match: 8. The CDR3 contains 15 residues. CDR3 nucleotides: TGTGCCAGCAGTGAGGCTAGCGGGGACCGAGAGACCCAGTACTTC. Amino acids: CASSEASGDRETQYF.

The J gene is TRBJ1-2, the V gene TRBV7-6; no clear D. Trimming cost V 0 bases and J 4 bases, with 12 bases left between them. The CDR3 consists of 15 residues. Germline CDR1 is SGHVS and CDR2 is FNYEAQ. CDR3 in DNA: TGTGCCAGCAGCTTAGCCCCCTCGGCGGCCTATGGCTACACCTTC. Translated, it gives CASSLAPSAAYGYTF. Together with reference TRBV7-6 and TRBJ1-2, the CDR3 gives the full variable domain: GAGVSQSPRYKVTKRGQDVALRCDPISGHVSLYWYRQALGQGPEFLTYFNYEAQQDKSGLPNDRFSAERPEGSISTLTIQRTEQRDSAMYRCASSLAPSAAYGYTFGSGTRLTVV.

The chain employs TRBV9 and TRBJ2-3; D call uncertain. Trimming cost V 0 bases and J 3 bases, with 11 bases left between them. Germline values: CDR1 SGDLS, CDR2 YYNGEE. The CDR3 covers 15 residues. CDR3 protein: CASSVEAGSTDTQYF. DNA of the CDR3: TGTGCCAGCAGCGTAGAGGCAGGATCGACAGATACGCAGTATTTT.

Notes on this clone: The junction departs from the called germline gene at one end, perhaps through a read error. This chain uses TRBV7-9 with TRBJ1-5; 10 nucleotides match TRBD1. CDR3 length: 17 residues. Germline values: CDR1 SEHNR, CDR2 FQNEAQ (reference sequence). The CDR3 nucleotides read TGTTCCAGCAGCCGGACAGGGGGTCCTTATAGCAATCAGCCCCAGCATTTT. Translating gives CSSSRTGGPYSNQPQHF.

This chain uses TRBV21-1 with TRBJ2-7; no DNA check was done on the table's D call, TRBD1. TRBV21-1 is listed as a pseudogene. The CDR3 extends over 20 amino acids. The DNA of the CDR3 is TGTGCCAGCAGCAAAGCAAAGTTTGATAGGGACACAGTTGACATCGACGAGCAGTACTTC. This codes for CASSKAKFDRDTVDIDEQYF.

The V gene is TRBV5-5, the J gene TRBJ2-7; a weak D match, TRBD1 (6 bases). The V and J ends lost 3 bases and 7 bases respectively, with 29 bases between them. CDR3 size: 18 residues. Germline V lookup: CDR1 SGHKS, CDR2 YYEKEE (reference sequence). The CDR3 DNA reads TGTGCCAGCAGCTCCAAATCCGGGACACAATTTCGGGTTATAGAGCAGTACTTC. Residues: CASSSKSGTQFRVIEQYF. Filled out from reference TRBV5-5 and TRBJ2-7, the complete variable domain reads DAGVTQSPTHLIKTRGQQVTLRCSPISGHKSVSWYQQVLGQGPQFIFQYYEKEERGRGNFPDRFSARQFPNYSSELNVNALLLGDSALYLCASSSKSGTQFRVIEQYFGPGTRLTVT.

The CDR3 region is CASSDPQGASYNSPLHF. The DNA for the CDR3 is TGCGCCAGCAGTGACCCACAGGGGGCGTCCTATAATTCACCCCTCCACTTT. The rearrangement joins TRBV10-2 to TRBJ1-6; 9 bases line up with TRBD1. Germline loops: CDR1 WSHSY, CDR2 SAAADI. The J segment lost 1 base and the V segment lost 3 bases, leaving 4 bases of the junction unmatched. The CDR3 spans 17 residues.

This clone was counted between two and nine times. This CDR3 is CASSEAPGVSYEQYF. The CDR3, as DNA: TGTGCCAGCAGTGAAGCGCCAGGGGTAAGCTACGAGCAGTACTTC. The chain has TRBV6-1 and TRBJ2-7, with TRBD1 as a possible D gene (6 bases). CDR3 length: 15 residues. Germline CDR1 is MNHNS and CDR2 is SASEGT. Trimming removed 0 bases from V and 3 bases from J, with 12 bases in between.

The chain uses TRBV10-3 and TRBJ2-3, with TRBD1 identical over 7 bases. This CDR3 spans 15 amino acids. Germline V gives CDR1 ENHRY, CDR2 SYGVKD. With V trimmed by 7 bases and J by 2 bases, 9 bases remained unmatched. The CDR3, as DNA: TGTGCCATCAATGGTACAGGGGAGATCACAGATACGCAGTATTTT. Amino acid sequence: CAINGTGEITDTQYF.

The genes are TRBV5-6 and TRBJ1-2, with no clear D. V was trimmed by 4 bases and J by 3 bases, leaving 13 bases between them. This CDR3 contains 14 residues. Germline-derived CDR1 and CDR2 are SGHDT and YYEEEE. CDR3 nucleotide sequence: TGTGCCAGCAGCCGACGCGCGGGATACTATGGCTACACCTTC. Amino acids: CASSRRAGYYGYTF.

This chain joins TRBV28 and TRBJ1-2; maybe TRBD1 (6 bases). The V gene's germline CDR1 is MDHEN and CDR2 SYDVKM. CDR3 size: 13 residues. Trimming removed 3 bases at V and 8 bases at J, with 13 bases between. The CDR3 region is CASSLVQGGGYTF. The CDR3 nucleotides read TGTGCCAGCAGTTTGGTACAGGGTGGCGGCTACACCTTC.